This is a list of T cell receptor beta chains from one sample in a study of CD8 T cells in Susac syndrome. TCRdb re-derived calls from the immunoSEQ multiplex PCR reads in MiXCR, one entry per CDR3 protein. The sample yields approximately 150,000 distinct CDR3 sequences, roughly 95% seen once. Sequencing was performed on CD4+ T cells from PBMCs. The receptors come from a human donor in good health. Each CDR3 is given with its conserved first and last residue. Fields, in order: D gene, clone size, V gene, J gene, CDR3 protein, CDR3 DNA. A D gene is named only where the DNA matches it firmly. The size field is filled for only some rows; it gives once, few, many or a size class.

D: .
size: .
V: TRBV10-2
J: TRBJ1-2
CDR3: CASSESGQNYGYTF
DNA: TGCGCCAGCAGTGAGTCGGGACAAAACTATGGCTACACCTTC

D: .
size: .
V: TRBV6-5
J: TRBJ1-1
CDR3: CASSYRRQNTEAFF
DNA: TGTGCCAGCAGTTATAGGAGACAAAACACTGAAGCTTTCTTT

D: TRBD1
size: .
V: TRBV9
J: TRBJ2-5
CDR3: CASSVDEGAGETQYF
DNA: TGTGCCAGCAGCGTAGACGAGGGGGCGGGAGAGACCCAGTACTTC

D: TRBD2
size: .
V: TRBV4-1
J: TRBJ2-7
CDR3: CASSPLIRLAGGYEQYF
DNA: TGCGCCAGCAGCCCCCTGATACGGCTAGCGGGAGGGTACGAGCAGTACTTC

D: .
size: .
V: TRBV30
J: TRBJ1-1
CDR3: CAWSVSSNTEAFF
DNA: TGTGCCTGGAGTGTTTCCTCGAACACTGAAGCTTTCTTT

D: TRBD1
size: .
V: TRBV5-1
J: TRBJ1-2
CDR3: CASSLGQVDYGYTF
DNA: TGCGCCAGCAGCCTAGGACAGGTCGACTATGGCTACACCTTC

D: TRBD1
size: .
V: TRBV20-1
J: TRBJ1-2
CDR3: CSAGQDYGYTF
DNA: TGCAGTGCTGGACAGGACTATGGCTACACCTTC

D: .
size: few
V: TRBV3-1
J: TRBJ1-1
CDR3: CASSQLLGDTEAFF
DNA: TGTGCCAGCAGCCAACTTTTGGGGGACACTGAAGCTTTCTTT

D: .
size: .
V: TRBV7-8
J: TRBJ2-1
CDR3: CASSPAGAGEQFF
DNA: TGTGCCAGCAGCCCCGCAGGGGCGGGTGAGCAGTTCTTC

D: .
size: .
V: TRBV19
J: TRBJ1-2
CDR3: CATQGTNYGYTF
DNA: TGTGCCACCCAGGGGACTAACTATGGCTACACCTTC

D: .
size: few
V: TRBV5-1
J: TRBJ2-7
CDR3: CASSLGSRRSYEQYF
DNA: TGCGCCAGCAGCTTGGGCTCGCGCAGGTCGTACGAGCAGTACTTC

D: .
size: .
V: TRBV24-1
J: TRBJ1-5
CDR3: CATSDAGTPYSNQPQHF
DNA: TGTGCCACCAGTGATGCGGGGACACCTTATAGCAATCAACCCCAGCATTTT

D: .
size: few
V: TRBV2
J: TRBJ2-7
CDR3: CASSGLYEQYF
DNA: TGTGCCAGCAGTGGTTTATACGAGCAGTACTTC

D: .
size: once
V: TRBV29-1
J: TRBJ1-1
CDR3: CSVEEGVAAFF
DNA: TGCAGCGTTGAAGAAGGGGTAGCGGCTTTCTTT

D: TRBD1
size: .
V: TRBV4-2
J: TRBJ2-7
CDR3: CASSQDLGQNYEQYF
DNA: TGTGCCAGCAGCCAAGATCTGGGACAGAACTACGAGCAGTACTTC

D: TRBD1
size: .
V: TRBV7-2
J: TRBJ2-4
CDR3: CASSAGQGGLNIQYF
DNA: TGTGCCAGCAGCGCCGGACAGGGGGGCCTAAACATTCAGTACTTC

D: TRBD2
size: .
V: TRBV27
J: TRBJ2-1
CDR3: CASSYISGRRGNEQFF
DNA: TGTGCCAGCAGCTATATTAGCGGGAGGCGGGGGAATGAGCAGTTCTTC

D: .
size: .
V: TRBV6-5
J: TRBJ1-1
CDR3: CASKLRGTEAFF
DNA: TGTGCCAGCAAACTCAGGGGCACTGAAGCTTTCTTT

D: TRBD1
size: .
V: TRBV30
J: TRBJ1-2
CDR3: CAWSVAWTGLNYGYTF
DNA: TGTGCCTGGAGTGTGGCGTGGACAGGGCTAAACTATGGCTACACCTTC

D: TRBD1
size: .
V: TRBV12-3/TRBV12-4
J: TRBJ1-4
CDR3: CASSSIWTGRGGEKLFF
DNA: TGTGCCAGCAGTTCAATATGGACAGGCAGAGGCGGTGAAAAACTGTTTTTT

D: .
size: .
V: TRBV12-1
J: TRBJ2-3
CDR3: CASSPTSGRGTDTQYF
DNA: TGTGCCAGCAGCCCAACTAGCGGGAGGGGCACAGATACGCAGTATTTT

D: .
size: .
V: TRBV11-2
J: TRBJ2-5
CDR3: CASTIVAEGSAQYF
DNA: TGTGCCAGCACCATCGTAGCGGAGGGGTCGGCCCAGTACTTC

D: TRBD2
size: .
V: TRBV6-5
J: TRBJ2-4
CDR3: CASSYSLAGGKAPKNIQYF
DNA: TGTGCCAGCAGTTACTCCTTAGCGGGAGGGAAGGCTCCCAAAAACATTCAGTACTTC

D: .
size: .
V: TRBV7-9
J: TRBJ1-1
CDR3: CASSLGGWAEAFF
DNA: TGTGCCAGCAGCTTAGGAGGGTGGGCTGAAGCTTTCTTT

D: .
size: once
V: TRBV27
J: TRBJ2-5
CDR3: CASGGGVTQYF
DNA: TGTGCCAGCGGGGGGGGCGTGACCCAGTACTTC

D: TRBD1
size: .
V: TRBV6-2/TRBV6-3
J: TRBJ1-1
CDR3: CASSYSGTGTEAFF
DNA: TGTGCCAGCAGTTACTCCGGGACAGGGACTGAAGCTTTCTTT

D: .
size: .
V: TRBV24-1
J: TRBJ2-5
CDR3: CATSRDSETQYF
DNA: TGTGCCACCAGCCGGGACTCAGAGACCCAGTACTTC

D: TRBD2
size: .
V: TRBV6-5
J: TRBJ2-3
CDR3: CASSYSALAGIDTQYF
DNA: TGTGCCAGCAGTTACTCTGCACTAGCGGGGATAGATACGCAGTATTTT

D: .
size: .
V: TRBV2
J: TRBJ2-7
CDR3: CASSPAGVEQYF
DNA: TGTGCCAGCAGCCCTGCAGGGGTCGAGCAGTACTTC

D: .
size: .
V: TRBV12-1
J: TRBJ1-1
CDR3: CASSFGQGARGNTEAFF
DNA: .

D: .
size: .
V: TRBV6-2/TRBV6-3
J: TRBJ2-3
CDR3: CASRPSGTDTQYF
DNA: TGTGCCAGCAGACCTAGCGGCACAGATACGCAGTATTTT

D: TRBD2
size: .
V: TRBV6-5
J: TRBJ2-7
CDR3: CASSSPGTSGRSYF
DNA: TGTGCCAGCAGTTCCCCCGGGACTAGCGGGAGGTCATACTTC

D: TRBD2
size: .
V: TRBV27
J: TRBJ2-7
CDR3: CASGSLAGAYEQYF
DNA: TGTGCCAGCGGTTCCCTAGCGGGGGCCTACGAGCAGTACTTC

D: TRBD2
size: once
V: TRBV4-2
J: TRBJ2-3
CDR3: CASSQVTSGTDTQYF
DNA: TGTGCCAGCAGCCAAGTAACTAGCGGGACAGATACGCAGTATTTT

D: TRBD1
size: .
V: TRBV27
J: TRBJ2-3
CDR3: CASSLSGGEPDTQYF
DNA: TGTGCCAGCAGTTTATCAGGGGGCGAGCCAGATACGCAGTATTTT

D: TRBD1
size: .
V: TRBV28
J: TRBJ2-7
CDR3: CATASGGGFTYF
DNA: TGTGCCACAGCCTCAGGGGGCGGATTTACGTACTTC

D: .
size: .
V: TRBV11-2
J: TRBJ2-1
CDR3: CASTAVGVRNEQFF
DNA: TGTGCCAGCACGGCTGTCGGAGTTCGGAATGAGCAGTTCTTC

D: TRBD1
size: once
V: TRBV9
J: TRBJ2-7
CDR3: CASSVGDITRDRKYYEQYF
DNA: TGTGCCAGCAGCGTAGGGGATATCACCCGGGACAGAAAGTACTACGAGCAGTACTTC

D: .
size: .
V: TRBV20-1
J: TRBJ2-3
CDR3: CSAEGLTTDTQYF
DNA: TGCAGTGCTGAGGGACTCACCACAGATACGCAGTATTTT

D: TRBD2
size: .
V: TRBV15
J: TRBJ2-2
CDR3: CATSRGGREGLTGELFF
DNA: TGTGCCACCAGCAGAGGGGGACGGGAGGGCCTCACCGGGGAGCTGTTTTTT

D: .
size: .
V: TRBV6-1
J: TRBJ1-2
CDR3: CASSERRYGYTF
DNA: TGTGCCAGCAGTGAAAGACGATATGGCTACACCTTC